This T cell receptor beta chain stems from a study of T-cell memory formation after mild COVID-19. The germline V gene has CDR1 SQVTM and CDR2 ANQGSEA. The CDR3 sequence is 10 residues long. V lost 7 bases, J lost 5 bases, and 8 bases lay in between. One entry per CDR3 protein, called by TCRdb with MiXCR from the 5' RACE reads. The table includes approximately 250,000 distinct CDR3 sequences, approximately 16% detected once. J is TRBJ1-1 and V is TRBV29-1, with TRBD1 as a possible D gene (5 bases). The origin of this receptor is a man between 18 and 29 years old who had mild COVID-19 (a few samples of this study predate the infection). Cell type and time point are not known. The sample was PBMCs or a T cell subset sorted from them (not recorded which). CDR3 DNA: TGCAGCGGTCAGGGAACTGAAGCTTTCTTT. This encodes CSGQGTEAFF.